These 16 T cell receptor beta chains came from one sample sequenced in a study of shared clonotypes between healthy human individuals. CD45RO-negative, CCR7-selected cells formed the naive CD8 fraction, which excluded terminally differentiated effector memory CD45RA+ cells. The table came from immunoSEQ multiplex PCR; TCRdb's copy has only in-frame clones and leaves some out. The table has about 2 million clones, about 95% seen once; the top ten hold 1.1%. Sequences were obtained from naive CD8+ T cells sorted from blood. All receptors derive from a man younger than 35 in good health.

V usage is TRBV30 and J usage is TRBJ1-2; 10 bases map to TRBD1. The CDR3 length is 16 residues. Germline CDR1 is GTSNPN and CDR2 is SVGIG (reference sequence). With 3 bases clipped from V and 5 bases from J, the junction kept 12 bases outside the gene matches. CDR3 amino acids: CAWRAGTGVWKYGYTF. CDR3 DNA sequence: TGTGCCTGGAGGGCCGGGACAGGGGTATGGAAATATGGCTACACCTTC.

This chain joins TRBV6-6 and TRBJ2-7; 7 positions agree with TRBD1. V lost 6 bases, J lost 4 bases, and 9 bases stayed unmatched. The germline V gene has CDR1 MNHNY and CDR2 SVGAGI (reference sequence). The CDR3 has 14 amino acids. Written as DNA, the CDR3 is TGTGCCAGCAGCTGGGTAGGGGGCGAGTACGAGCAGTACTTC. This codes for CASSWVGGEYEQYF.

As for this clone: Other DNA sequences in this specimen translate into the identical CDR3. This chain links TRBV6-4 with TRBJ2-1; D may be TRBD2 (6 bases). The CDR3 is 14 amino acids. With 3 bases removed from V and 3 bases from J, the gap between germline ends came to 9 bases. The germline V gene has CDR1 MRHNA and CDR2 SNTAGT. CDR3 region: CASSDGGVYNEQFF. As DNA, the CDR3 is TGTGCCAGCAGTGATGGCGGGGTCTACAATGAGCAGTTCTTC.

The gene calls are TRBV11-2 and TRBJ2-1; 8 nucleotides align to TRBD2. Germline-derived CDR1 and CDR2 are SGHAT and FQNNGV. The CDR3 loop spans 16 amino acids. The V segment lost 1 base and the J segment 9 bases; nucleotides outside the gene matches: 11. The CDR3 region is CASSLVRSGGLGEQFF. The CDR3 DNA is TGTGCCAGCAGCTTAGTCAGGTCGGGGGGGCTCGGTGAGCAGTTCTTC.

In regard to this clone: Additional DNA sequences in this sample encode the identical CDR3. The chain carries TRBV19 and TRBJ2-7, with TRBD1 matching over 11 bases. Trimming removed 3 bases from V and 3 bases from J; junction bases left unmatched: 1. From germline, CDR1 is LNHDA and CDR2 SQIVND (reference sequence). This CDR3 is 14 amino acids long. CDR3 protein: CASSMGQGDYEQYF. CDR3 bases: TGTGCCAGTAGTATGGGACAGGGGGACTACGAGCAGTACTTC. The full variable domain, its missing parts supplied by reference TRBV19 and TRBJ2-7, is DGGITQSPKYLFRKEGQNVTLSCEQNLNHDAMYWYRQDPGQGLRLIYYSQIVNDFQKGDIAEGYSVSREKKESFPLTVTSAQKNPTAFYLCASSMGQGDYEQYFGPGTRLTVT.

This chain uses TRBV7-6 with TRBJ2-7; 7 bases map to TRBD1. CDR1 SGHVS and CDR2 FNYEAQ come from the germline V gene. CDR3 length: 14 amino acids. J was trimmed by 6 bases and V by 4 bases; bases with no gene match: 9. CDR3: CASSYQGEDSEQYF. For the CDR3, the DNA is TGTGCCAGCAGCTACCAGGGGGAAGATAGCGAGCAGTACTTC. The full variable domain, with the rest looked up from reference TRBV7-6 and TRBJ2-7, is GAGVSQSPRYKVTKRGQDVALRCDPISGHVSLYWYRQALGQGPEFLTYFNYEAQQDKSGLPNDRFSAERPEGSISTLTIQRTEQRDSAMYRCASSYQGEDSEQYFGPGTRLTVT.

The chain employs TRBV6-5 and TRBJ2-7; TRBD2 agrees at 10 bases. Losses at the gene ends were 6 bases for V and 3 bases for J; bases not matched to a gene: 8. The V gene's germline CDR1 is MNHEY and CDR2 SVGAGI. The CDR3 contains 15 residues. CDR3 bases: TGTGCCAGCAGCTTACGGATAGCGGGAGGCTACGAGCAGTACTTC. It is translated as CASSLRIAGGYEQYF.

The chain couples TRBV6-5 to TRBJ2-1, with D uncertain. From germline, CDR1 is MNHEY and CDR2 SVGAGI. V was clipped by 6 bases and J by 7 bases, with 10 bases between them. This CDR3 region has 12 residues. The DNA of the CDR3 is TGTGCCAGCAGGGACGGTGGGAATGAGCAGTTCTTC. Translating it yields CASRDGGNEQFF.

This CDR3 reads CASSQFRGGTEAFF. CDR3 nucleotides: TGCGCCAGCAGCCAATTTAGGGGAGGGACTGAAGCTTTCTTT. The rearrangement uses TRBV4-3 and TRBJ1-1; D perhaps matches TRBD1 (5 bases). Germline CDR1 reads LGHNA; CDR2 reads YSLEER. V gave up 2 bases and J gave up 5 bases, with 12 bases separating them. The CDR3 is 14 amino acids.

This clone was counted once. The J gene is TRBJ2-7, the V gene TRBV2; the D is unclear. CDR1 and CDR2 from the germline V gene are SNHLY and FYNNEI. The CDR3 sequence is 17 residues long. V was trimmed by 3 bases and J by 0 bases, leaving 18 bases between them. The CDR3 sequence: CASSEGLSQSFSYEQYF. The CDR3 DNA is TGTGCCAGCAGTGAGGGTCTCTCTCAATCCTTCTCCTACGAGCAGTACTTC. Variable domain in full (rest from reference TRBV2 and TRBJ2-7): EPEVTQTPSHQVTQMGQEVILRCVPISNHLYFYWYRQILGQKVEFLVSFYNNEISEKSEIFDDQFSVERPDGSNFTLKIRSTKLEDSAMYFCASSEGLSQSFSYEQYFGPGTRLTVT.

The count of this clone is one. This chain uses TRBV6-1 with TRBJ2-2; D gene uncertain. The CDR3 is made up of 13 amino acids. Germline CDR1 and CDR2: MNHNS and SASEGT. V was trimmed by 8 bases and J by 1 base, leaving 8 bases between them. CDR3 region: CASRPVNTGELFF. The DNA of the CDR3 is TGTGCCAGCCGACCTGTGAACACCGGGGAGCTGTTTTTT.

The CDR3 DNA reads as TGTGCCAGCAGTGAATCAAAGGACAGCTCTGGGGCCAACGTCCTGACTTTC. It yields the protein CASSESKDSSGANVLTF. The chain is built from TRBV25-1 and TRBJ2-6, with TRBD1 as a possible D gene (6 bases). The CDR3 spans 17 residues. The germline gives CDR1 MGHDK, CDR2 SYGVNS. V lost 1 base to trimming and J lost 0 bases, with 10 bases between them.

V is TRBV27 and J is TRBJ2-7; TRBD2 is a possible D gene (6 bases). V gave up 1 base and J gave up 0 bases, with 16 bases separating them. The CDR3 has 17 amino acids. CDR1 and CDR2 from the germline V gene are MNHEY and SMNVEV (reference sequence). The CDR3 DNA follows: TGTGCCAGCAGTTTATTGGGGGTTGGAGGGAACTCCTACGAGCAGTACTTC. Amino acids: CASSLLGVGGNSYEQYF.

This chain connects TRBV7-8 to TRBJ1-1, with D uncertain. The CDR3 is made up of 13 amino acids. The germline V gene has CDR1 SGHVS and CDR2 FQNEAQ. Trimming took off 1 base at V and 10 bases at J, with 13 bases between the two ends. The CDR3 spells CASSLDPRGGAFF. The CDR3 bases are TGTGCCAGCAGCTTAGATCCTCGGGGAGGAGCTTTCTTT.

This clone was seen just once. Other DNA sequences within the sample encode an identical CDR3. The chain combines TRBV10-1 with TRBJ2-1, with TRBD2 identical over 7 bases. The junction had 9 bases not matched to a gene; V was cut back by 3 bases and J by 4 bases. This CDR3 contains 16 residues. Germline-derived CDR1 and CDR2 are WNHNN and SYGVQD (reference sequence). CDR3 residues: CASSEVGLAEYNEQFF. For the CDR3, the DNA is TGCGCCAGCAGTGAAGTTGGGCTAGCGGAGTACAATGAGCAGTTCTTC.

V is TRBV29-1 and J is TRBJ2-5; D may match TRBD1 or TRBD2 (6 bases each). Germline V gene lookup returns CDR1 SQVTM and CDR2 ANQGSEA. Trimming cost V 5 bases and J 2 bases, with 12 bases left between them. CDR3 length: 13 amino acids. The CDR3 coding sequence is TGCAGCGTTCATGGGGGGCCTCAAGAGACCCAGTACTTC. It encodes CSVHGGPQETQYF.